Listed below are T cell receptor beta chains from one sample, sequenced in a study of blood T cells in healthy people across ages. TCRdb re-analysed the 5' RACE reads in MiXCR, keeping a single row per CDR3 protein. The table has about 640,000 distinct CDR3 sequences, under 70% seen once. Sequenced: blood. These receptors all come from a man aged 55-75 years in good health. CDR3s include the opening cysteine and the closing phenylalanine or tryptophan. D genes are given only for firm matches. The size field is filled for only some rows; it gives once, few, many or a size class.

v_gene,d_gene,abundance,j_gene,CDR3aa,CDR3nt
TRBV7-9,TRBD1,.,TRBJ2-7,CASSIRAGGEQYF,TGTGCCAGCAGCATTAGGGCAGGGGGCGAGCAGTACTTC
TRBV5-6,.,.,TRBJ2-5,CASSLVSRRGETQYF,TGTGCCAGCAGCTTGGTGTCGCGTAGAGGAGAGACCCAGTACTTC
TRBV20-1,.,.,TRBJ2-3,CSATGTVVTDTQYF,TGCAGTGCAACCGGGACCGTGGTTACAGATACGCAGTATTTT
TRBV12-3/TRBV12-4,.,.,TRBJ1-4,CASRSREGLGGEKLFF,TGTGCCAGCAGGTCGCGTGAGGGACTAGGGGGTGAAAAACTGTTTTTT
TRBV5-1,.,.,TRBJ1-2,CASSVGPTYGYTF,TGCGCCAGCAGCGTGGGACCGACCTATGGCTACACCTTC
TRBV6-2/TRBV6-3,.,.,TRBJ2-5,CASSFAGLRETQYF,TGTGCCAGCAGCTTCGCAGGGTTAAGGGAGACCCAGTACTTC
TRBV10-3,.,.,TRBJ2-7,CAISESSGPNEQYF,TGTGCCATCAGTGAGTCGTCAGGGCCCAACGAGCAGTACTTC
TRBV5-1,.,.,TRBJ2-3,CASSPGLGAGTDTQYF,TGCGCCAGCAGCCCCGGATTAGGCGCGGGCACAGATACGCAGTATTTT
TRBV7-2,.,.,TRBJ1-4,CASSPGHDEKLFF,TGTGCCAGCAGCCCGGGACATGATGAAAAACTGTTTTTT
TRBV29-1,.,.,TRBJ2-2,CSVKAGTGELFF,TGCAGCGTTAAAGCGGGCACCGGGGAGCTGTTTTTT
TRBV12-3/TRBV12-4,TRBD2,.,TRBJ2-5,CASSPGLAGAQYF,TGTGCCAGCAGTCCGGGACTAGCAGGGGCCCAGTACTTC
TRBV28,.,.,TRBJ1-2,CASHRGGTNYGYTF,TGTGCCAGCCACCGGGGGGGGACTAACTATGGCTACACCTTC
TRBV3-1,.,.,TRBJ2-7,CASRSRQAYEQYF,TGTGCCAGCAGAAGCAGACAGGCCTACGAGCAGTACTTC
TRBV20-1,TRBD1,few,TRBJ2-7,CSARGGQGSYEQYF,TGCAGTGCTAGAGGAGGACAGGGGTCCTACGAGCAGTACTTC
TRBV5-5,.,.,TRBJ2-3,CASSFGYQSRTDTQYF,TGTGCCAGCAGCTTTGGATATCAGAGCCGCACAGATACGCAGTATTTT
TRBV6-6,TRBD2,.,TRBJ2-5,CAGSSAGGGETQYF,TGTGCCGGCAGTTCCGCTGGCGGGGGAGAGACCCAGTACTTC
TRBV20-1,.,.,TRBJ2-1,CSAEVPGGPNEQFF,TGCAGTGCCGAGGTGCCAGGGGGGCCGAATGAGCAGTTCTTC
TRBV5-1,.,.,TRBJ2-6,CASSPNPGATGANVLTF,TGCGCCAGCAGCCCTAATCCGGGGGCGACTGGGGCCAACGTCCTGACTTTC
TRBV3-1,TRBD1,.,TRBJ1-1,CASQSQGVSEAFF,TGTGCCAGCCAGAGTCAGGGGGTTTCTGAAGCTTTCTTT
TRBV28,TRBD1,once,TRBJ2-7,CASSLRDRAQYF,TGTGCCAGCAGTTTGCGGGACAGGGCCCAGTACTTC
TRBV20-1,.,.,TRBJ2-3,CSARAEDRTQYF,TGCAGTGCTAGGGCGGAGGACAGAACGCAGTATTTT
TRBV20-1,.,.,TRBJ1-5,CSARDRTSNQPQHF,TGCAGTGCTAGAGATCGGACGAGCAATCAGCCCCAGCATTTT
TRBV6-5,TRBD1,.,TRBJ2-7,CASSRGTGLYEQYF,TGTGCCAGCAGCCGAGGGACAGGGCTCTACGAGCAGTACTTC
TRBV6-1,TRBD1,.,TRBJ2-7,CASTFRDRSYEQYF,TGTGCCAGCACATTCCGGGACAGATCCTACGAGCAGTACTTC
TRBV5-4,TRBD1,.,TRBJ1-2,CASSFDRGGDGYTF,TGTGCCAGCAGCTTTGACAGGGGGGGCGATGGCTACACCTTC
TRBV7-9,.,once,TRBJ2-3,CANARLDTDTQYF,TGTGCCAACGCACGCTTAGACACAGATACGCAGTATTTT
TRBV3-1,.,.,TRBJ2-1,CASSQGRLVHEQFF,TGTGCCAGCAGCCAAGGCCGACTAGTCCATGAGCAGTTCTTC
TRBV11-2,.,.,TRBJ2-1,CASSLGYGRGNEQFF,TGTGCCAGCAGCTTAGGGTATGGCAGGGGTAATGAGCAGTTCTTC
TRBV29-1,TRBD1,.,TRBJ1-2,CSVEVDRAYGYTF,TGCAGCGTTGAGGTCGACAGGGCCTATGGCTACACCTTC
TRBV5-1,.,once,TRBJ2-5,CASSFNSETQYF,TGCGCCAGCAGCTTTAACAGTGAGACCCAGTACTTC
TRBV10-3,TRBD2,.,TRBJ2-7,CAISPSGGPGAQYF,TGTGCCATCAGTCCTAGCGGGGGCCCCGGGGCCCAGTACTTC
TRBV20-1,TRBD2,few,TRBJ2-5,CSANMGLAQETQYF,TGCAGTGCTAACATGGGACTAGCTCAAGAGACCCAGTACTTC
TRBV6-6,.,few,TRBJ2-5,CASLAYGAAQETQYF,TGTGCCAGCCTTGCTTACGGGGCAGCCCAAGAGACCCAGTACTTC
TRBV5-1,.,few,TRBJ2-1,CASRDTGSPLDEQFF,TGCGCCAGCAGAGATACAGGGTCTCCTTTGGATGAGCAGTTCTTC
TRBV5-1,TRBD1,.,TRBJ2-5,CASSLIPKTGTIETQYF,TGCGCCAGCAGCTTGATCCCAAAGACAGGGACGATAGAGACCCAGTACTTC
TRBV4-1,.,.,TRBJ1-5,CASSRLGGNQPQHF,TGCGCCAGCAGCCGGCTGGGAGGCAATCAGCCCCAGCATTTT
TRBV29-1,.,.,TRBJ1-2,CSVRTWGRVDGYTF,TGCAGCGTGAGGACATGGGGACGGGTGGATGGCTACACCTTC
TRBV5-1,.,once,TRBJ2-3,CASSYSHLLSLRTDTQYF,TGCGCCAGCAGCTACTCCCATCTCCTCTCGCTCCGCACAGATACGCAGTATTTT
TRBV20-1,.,few,TRBJ2-6,CSATQGSPSGANVLTF,TGCAGTGCTACACAGGGCAGCCCCTCTGGGGCCAACGTCCTGACTTTC
TRBV4-2,.,.,TRBJ1-2,CASSQVSAVIYGYTF,TGTGCCAGCAGCCAAGTATCGGCAGTGATTTATGGCTACACCTTC
TRBV28,TRBD1,.,TRBJ1-2,CASRRSDRGSYGYTF,TGTGCCAGCAGACGATCGGACAGGGGGAGCTATGGCTACACCTTC
TRBV3-1,.,.,TRBJ1-4,CASSEGLGVGKLFF,TGTGCCAGCAGCGAGGGACTCGGTGTTGGAAAACTGTTTTTT
TRBV12-3/TRBV12-4,TRBD2,.,TRBJ2-5,CASRPSGGDETQYF,TGTGCCAGCAGGCCTAGCGGGGGGGATGAGACCCAGTACTTC
TRBV4-1,.,few,TRBJ1-4,CASSHQPPGQGGKLFF,TGCGCCAGCAGCCACCAACCCCCCGGGCAGGGTGGAAAACTGTTTTTT
TRBV7-2,.,many,TRBJ1-2,CASSQTSGLSYGYTF,TGTGCCAGCAGCCAAACATCAGGGCTCTCCTATGGCTACACCTTC
TRBV12-3/TRBV12-4,TRBD1,.,TRBJ2-5,CASSPTDRPQETQYF,TGTGCCAGCAGCCCGACGGACAGGCCCCAAGAGACCCAGTACTTC
TRBV2,.,many,TRBJ2-7,CASNWDKDGWAYEQYF,TGTGCCAGCAATTGGGATAAGGACGGGTGGGCCTACGAGCAGTACTTC
TRBV7-8,.,.,TRBJ2-3,CATTGTQSTDTQYF,TGTGCCACAACGGGGACCCAATCTACAGATACGCAGTATTTT
TRBV7-9,TRBD1,.,TRBJ1-2,CASSPGTGRYGYTF,TGTGCCAGCAGCCCCGGGACAGGGCGCTATGGCTACACCTTC
TRBV20-1,TRBD1,once,TRBJ2-1,CSAVQGAYNEQFF,TGCAGTGCTGTACAGGGGGCCTACAATGAGCAGTTCTTC
TRBV6-5,TRBD2,.,TRBJ2-5,CASRTRLAAETQYF,TGTGCCAGCAGAACAAGACTAGCGGCGGAGACCCAGTACTTC
TRBV20-1,TRBD1,.,TRBJ2-1,CSARDDGTGSLDGQFF,TGCAGTGCTAGAGATGACGGGACAGGGAGTTTGGATGGGCAGTTCTTC
TRBV7-2,TRBD2,.,TRBJ2-1,CASSLASGEVDEQFF,TGTGCCAGCAGCTTAGCTAGCGGGGAGGTCGATGAGCAGTTCTTC